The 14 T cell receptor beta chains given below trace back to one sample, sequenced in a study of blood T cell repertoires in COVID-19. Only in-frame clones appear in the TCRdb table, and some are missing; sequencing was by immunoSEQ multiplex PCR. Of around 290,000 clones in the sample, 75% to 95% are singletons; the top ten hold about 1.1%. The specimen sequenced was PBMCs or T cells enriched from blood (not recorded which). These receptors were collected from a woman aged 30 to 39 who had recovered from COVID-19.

In DNA form, the CDR3 reads TGCGCCAGCACCGACAAAGGACAGACCTACGAGCAGTACTTC. This translates into CASTDKGQTYEQYF. V usage is TRBV10-2 and J usage is TRBJ2-7, with D perhaps TRBD1 (6 bases). V lost 7 bases and J lost 2, with 15 bases in between. This CDR3 is built from 14 residues. Germline V gene sequence: CDR1 WSHSY, CDR2 SAAADI.

This chain's CDR3 is CASSLDGGRAAEQYF. The CDR3 DNA is TGTGCCAGCAGCTTGGACGGAGGGAGGGCCGCCGAGCAGTACTTC. The rearrangement uses TRBV7-2 and TRBJ2-7; 7 bases line up with TRBD2. The CDR3 sequence is 15 residues long. Germline V gene sequence: CDR1 SGHTA, CDR2 FQGNSA. Unmatched junction bases numbered 11, after V lost 3 bases and J lost 6 bases.

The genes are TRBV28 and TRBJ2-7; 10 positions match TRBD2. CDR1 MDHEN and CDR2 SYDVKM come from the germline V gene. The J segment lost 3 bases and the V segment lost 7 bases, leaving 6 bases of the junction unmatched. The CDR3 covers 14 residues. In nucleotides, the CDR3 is TGTGCCAGCAAAGCGGGAGGGCCCCTCTACGAGCAGTACTTC. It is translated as CASKAGGPLYEQYF.

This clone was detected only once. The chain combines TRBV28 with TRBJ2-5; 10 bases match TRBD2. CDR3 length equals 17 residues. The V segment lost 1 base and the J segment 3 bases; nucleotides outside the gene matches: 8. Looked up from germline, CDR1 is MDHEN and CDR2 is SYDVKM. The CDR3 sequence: CASSLFLTSGTKETQYF. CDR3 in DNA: TGTGCCAGCAGTTTATTTTTAACTAGCGGGACGAAAGAGACCCAGTACTTC. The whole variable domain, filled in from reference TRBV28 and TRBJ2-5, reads DVKVTQSSRYLVKRTGEKVFLECVQDMDHENMFWYRQDPGLGLRLIYFSYDVKMKEKGDIPEGYSVSREKKERFSLILESASTNQTSMYLCASSLFLTSGTKETQYFGPGTRLLVL.

Here the CDR3 DNA reads TGTGCCAGTAGCGGGACAGGGGGACGTGATGAAGCTTTCTTT. This encodes CASSGTGGRDEAFF. This chain connects TRBV19 to TRBJ1-1; 11 bases are a match to TRBD1. The CDR3 sequence is 14 residues long. From germline, CDR1 is LNHDA and CDR2 SQIVND (reference sequence). Trimming at V came to 6 bases and at J to 7 bases, leaving 7 bases not matched to a gene.

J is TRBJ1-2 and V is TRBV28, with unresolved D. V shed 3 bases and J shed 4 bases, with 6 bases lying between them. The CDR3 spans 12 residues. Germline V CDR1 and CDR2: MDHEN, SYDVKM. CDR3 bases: TGTGCCAGCAGTTTTTCTAGCTATGGCTACACCTTC. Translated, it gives CASSFSSYGYTF.

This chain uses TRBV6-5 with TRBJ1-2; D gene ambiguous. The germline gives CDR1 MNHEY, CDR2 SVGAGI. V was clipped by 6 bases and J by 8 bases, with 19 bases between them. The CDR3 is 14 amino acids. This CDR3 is CASSSGSARLGYTF. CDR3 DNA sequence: TGTGCCAGCAGCTCGGGGTCGGCTAGGCTGGGCTACACCTTC.

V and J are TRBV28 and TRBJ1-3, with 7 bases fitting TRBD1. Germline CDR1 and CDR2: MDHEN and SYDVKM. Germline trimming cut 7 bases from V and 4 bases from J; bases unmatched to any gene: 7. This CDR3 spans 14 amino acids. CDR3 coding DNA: TGTGCCAGCAATTCCGGGGGACAGGGAAACACCATATATTTT. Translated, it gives CASNSGGQGNTIYF.

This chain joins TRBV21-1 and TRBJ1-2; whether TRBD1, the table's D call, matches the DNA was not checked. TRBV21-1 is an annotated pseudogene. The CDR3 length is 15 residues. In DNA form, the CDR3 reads TGTGCCAGCAGCACCCAAACCCGGGACATCTATGGCTACACCTTC. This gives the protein CASSTQTRDIYGYTF.

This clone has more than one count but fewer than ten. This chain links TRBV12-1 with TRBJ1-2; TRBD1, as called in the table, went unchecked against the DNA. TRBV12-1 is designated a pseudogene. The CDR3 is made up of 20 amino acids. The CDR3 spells CASSPTNEGTPRGPNYGYTF. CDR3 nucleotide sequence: TGTGCCAGCAGCCCAACCAATGAAGGGACTCCCAGGGGGCCTAACTATGGCTACACCTTC.

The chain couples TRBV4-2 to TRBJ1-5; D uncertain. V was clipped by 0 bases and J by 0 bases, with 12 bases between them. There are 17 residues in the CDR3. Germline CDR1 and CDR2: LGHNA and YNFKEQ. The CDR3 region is CASSQEMRNYSNQPQHF. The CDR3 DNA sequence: TGTGCCAGCAGCCAAGAAATGAGAAATTATAGCAATCAGCCCCAGCATTTT.

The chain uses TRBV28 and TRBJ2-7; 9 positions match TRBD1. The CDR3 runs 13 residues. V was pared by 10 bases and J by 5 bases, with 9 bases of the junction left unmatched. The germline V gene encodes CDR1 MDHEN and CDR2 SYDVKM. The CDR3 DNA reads TGTGCCACCGCGGACAGGGGAAGCGACGAGCAGTACTTC. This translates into CATADRGSDEQYF.

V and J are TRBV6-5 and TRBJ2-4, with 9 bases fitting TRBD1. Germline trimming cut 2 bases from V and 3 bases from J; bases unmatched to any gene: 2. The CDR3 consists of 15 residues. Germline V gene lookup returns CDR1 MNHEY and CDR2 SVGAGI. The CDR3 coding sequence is TGTGCCAGCAGTTACCGGGACAGGGTCAAAAACATTCAGTACTTC. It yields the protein CASSYRDRVKNIQYF.

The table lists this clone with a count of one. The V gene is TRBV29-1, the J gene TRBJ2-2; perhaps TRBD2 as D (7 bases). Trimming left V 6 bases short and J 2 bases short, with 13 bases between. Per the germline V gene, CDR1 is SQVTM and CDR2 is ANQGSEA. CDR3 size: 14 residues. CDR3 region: CSVGGGSNTGELFF. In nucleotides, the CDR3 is TGCAGCGTGGGGGGGGGCTCAAACACCGGGGAGCTGTTTTTT.